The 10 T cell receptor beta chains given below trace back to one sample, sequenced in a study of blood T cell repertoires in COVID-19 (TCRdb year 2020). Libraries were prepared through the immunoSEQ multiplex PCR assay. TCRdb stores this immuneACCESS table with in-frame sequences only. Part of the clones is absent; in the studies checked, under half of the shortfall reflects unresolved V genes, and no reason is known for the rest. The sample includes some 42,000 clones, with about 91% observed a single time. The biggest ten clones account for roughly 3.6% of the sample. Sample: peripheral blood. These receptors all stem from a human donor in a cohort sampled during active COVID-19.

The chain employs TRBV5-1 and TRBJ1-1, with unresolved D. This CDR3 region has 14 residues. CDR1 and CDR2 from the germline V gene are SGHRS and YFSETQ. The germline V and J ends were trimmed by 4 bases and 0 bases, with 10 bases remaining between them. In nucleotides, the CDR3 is TGCGCCAGCAGCGCCTTACAAGTGAACACTGAAGCTTTCTTT. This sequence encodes CASSALQVNTEAFF.

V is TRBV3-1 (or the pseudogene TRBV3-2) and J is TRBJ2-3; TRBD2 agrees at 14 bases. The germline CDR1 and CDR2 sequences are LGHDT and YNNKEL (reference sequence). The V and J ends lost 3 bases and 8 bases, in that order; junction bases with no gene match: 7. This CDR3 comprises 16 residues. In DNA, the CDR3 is TGTGCCAGCAGCCAGGGGACTAGCGGGGGACCCGTTACGCAGTATTTT. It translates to CASSQGTSGGPVTQYF.

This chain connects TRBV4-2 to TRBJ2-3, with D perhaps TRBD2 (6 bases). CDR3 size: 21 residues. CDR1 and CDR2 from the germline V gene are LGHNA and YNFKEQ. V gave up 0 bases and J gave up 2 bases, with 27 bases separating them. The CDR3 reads CASSQDRGMVREVIFTDTQYF. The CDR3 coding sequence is TGTGCCAGCAGCCAAGATCGTGGGATGGTCAGGGAGGTGATTTTCACAGATACGCAGTATTTT.

The CDR3 protein is CASSYFPQGGEQYF. In DNA form, the CDR3 reads TGTGCCAGCAGTTACTTCCCCCAGGGGGGCGAGCAGTACTTC. This chain connects TRBV6-6 to TRBJ2-7, with D possibly matching TRBD1 (7 bases). From germline, CDR1 is MNHNY and CDR2 SVGAGI (reference sequence). Trimming pared 1 base from V and 6 bases from J, leaving 13 bases between. The CDR3 runs 14 residues.

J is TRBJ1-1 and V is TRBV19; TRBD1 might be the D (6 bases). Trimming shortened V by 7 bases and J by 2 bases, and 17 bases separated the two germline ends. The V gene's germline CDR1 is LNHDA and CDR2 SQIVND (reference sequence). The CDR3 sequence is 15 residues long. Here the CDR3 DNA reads TGTGCCAGTACCCCGTGGACAGACACAAACACTGAAGCTTTCTTT. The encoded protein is CASTPWTDTNTEAFF.

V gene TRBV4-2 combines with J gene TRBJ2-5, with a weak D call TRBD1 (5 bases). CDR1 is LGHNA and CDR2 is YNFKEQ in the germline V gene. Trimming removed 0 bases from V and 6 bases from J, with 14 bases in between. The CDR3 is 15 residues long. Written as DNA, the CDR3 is TGTGCCAGCAGCCAAGATATTATCAGGGTGCAGACCCAGTACTTC. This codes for CASSQDIIRVQTQYF.

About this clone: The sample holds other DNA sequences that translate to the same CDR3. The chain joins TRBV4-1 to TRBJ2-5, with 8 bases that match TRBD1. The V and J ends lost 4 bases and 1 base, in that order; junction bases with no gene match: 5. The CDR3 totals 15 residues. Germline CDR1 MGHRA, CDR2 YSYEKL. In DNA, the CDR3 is TGCGCCAGCAGCCCACGGACAGGGCGCCAAGAGACCCAGTACTTC. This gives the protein CASSPRTGRQETQYF.

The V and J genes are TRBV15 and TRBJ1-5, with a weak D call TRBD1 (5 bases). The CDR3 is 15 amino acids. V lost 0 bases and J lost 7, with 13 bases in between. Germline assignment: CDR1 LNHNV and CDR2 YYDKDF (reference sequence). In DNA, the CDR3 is TGTGCCACCAGCAGAGATGGTAGGGGCCCACAGCCCCAGCATTTT. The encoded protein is CATSRDGRGPQPQHF.

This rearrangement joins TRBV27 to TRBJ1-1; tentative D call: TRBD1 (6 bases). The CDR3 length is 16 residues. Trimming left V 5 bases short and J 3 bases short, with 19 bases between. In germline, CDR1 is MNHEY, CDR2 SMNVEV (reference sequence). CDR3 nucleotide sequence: TGTGCCAGCAGTCGACGGCCGGACGGACAGCACACTGAAGCTTTCTTT. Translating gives CASSRRPDGQHTEAFF.

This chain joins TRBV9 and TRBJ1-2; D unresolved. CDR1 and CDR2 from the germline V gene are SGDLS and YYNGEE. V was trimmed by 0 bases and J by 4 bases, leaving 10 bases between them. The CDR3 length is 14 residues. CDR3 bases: TGTGCCAGCAGCGTAGAGGAAAGAGGCTATGGCTACACCTTC. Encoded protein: CASSVEERGYGYTF.